The entry below describes one T cell receptor (beta chain). This clonotype was recorded many times. The target of this receptor is not known. Qualities for individual bases were not recorded, and no much larger clone is one base off. This entry belongs to a study of early T cells in non-severe SARS-CoV-2 infection (dated by TCRdb to the early 2020s). Broadly, across the study: Bulk RNA from unsorted whole blood was used for TCR sequencing, so alpha and beta chains could not be paired.

General findings and caveats noted by the study authors: VDJdb matching was skewed toward anti-spike CD8 responses, so virus-specific expansions were likely underestimated and private and CD4 specificities were missed.

Libraries were prepared through 5' RACE. Data came from a NextSeq 500. Unique molecular identifiers were attached to individual cDNA molecules in the TCR library protocol so that sequencing error and PCR bias could be corrected. Sequencing covered both TCR alpha and beta chains, and within each sample the abundances of alpha and beta sequences were tightly co-correlated. In the authors' own workflow: Decombinator V4 was used to annotate the V gene, J gene and CDR3 of the TCR sequences. Expanded TCRs were defined as changing significantly between any two time points under a Poisson model with p below 0.0001. TCR abundances were normalised to the total number of TCRs sequenced per sample and were expressed as counts per million. TRAV1-2 paired with TRAJ12, TRAJ20 or TRAJ33 defined MAIT TCRs, while TRAV10 paired with TRAJ18 defined iNKT TCRs. A search of VDJdb, accessed on 1 November 2021, was run for TCRs annotated to CMV, EBV and SARS-CoV-2, with TCRs annotated for multiple antigens excluded. TCRdb reworked the public reads: Q25 trimming with fastp, MiXCR clone assembly, productive beta chains retained. Entries that share a CDR3 protein sequence are merged under the most common genes and DNA. The V and J calls were not made by the authors but by TCRdb's processing. In this sample the table shows 25,000 to 30,000 distinct CDR3 sequences, approximately 4% of which occur a single time. The ten largest clones take up around 4% of the sample.

The study was a case-control design nested within a healthcare worker cohort in London, UK, with weekly nasopharyngeal swab PCR tests and blood sampling. Healthcare workers were enrolled in the week of the UK lockdown, from 23 to 31 March 2020, and were followed every week for up to about 16 weeks. In the germline V gene, CDR1 corresponds to SNHLY and CDR2 to FYNNEI. Trimming removed 7 bases from V and 4 bases from J, leaving 16 bases between the germline ends. Its CDR3 holds 14 amino acids, cysteine through phenylalanine. Just the 42-base CDR3 DNA is kept, in frame starting at base 1. Specimen: whole blood. The chain couples TRBV2 to TRBJ1-2; the D gene assignment is ambiguous. The source is an adult who was a healthcare worker with PCR-confirmed SARS-CoV-2 infection or an uninfected control (not recorded which). The CDR3 protein sequence reads: CASKSGSSSYGYTF. Here is the DNA: TGTGCCAGCAAATCCGGGTCCTCCTCCTATGGCTACACCTTC.